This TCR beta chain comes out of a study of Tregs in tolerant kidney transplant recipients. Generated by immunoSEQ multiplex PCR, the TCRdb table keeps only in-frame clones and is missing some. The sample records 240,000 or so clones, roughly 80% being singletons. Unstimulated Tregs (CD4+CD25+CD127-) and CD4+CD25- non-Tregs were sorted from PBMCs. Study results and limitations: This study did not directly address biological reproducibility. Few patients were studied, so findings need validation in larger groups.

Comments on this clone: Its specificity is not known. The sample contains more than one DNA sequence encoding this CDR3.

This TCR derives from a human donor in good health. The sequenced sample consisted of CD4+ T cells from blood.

CDR3 sequence: CASSLVVGNTEAFF. In DNA form, the CDR3 reads TGCGCCAGCAGCTTGGTCGTGGGGAACACTGAAGCTTTCTTT. This rearrangement joins TRBV5-1 to TRBJ1-1; D not certain. Germline assignment: CDR1 SGHRS and CDR2 YFSETQ. The CDR3 is 14 amino acids. Trimming shortened V by 0 bases and J by 1 base, and 7 bases separated the two germline ends.